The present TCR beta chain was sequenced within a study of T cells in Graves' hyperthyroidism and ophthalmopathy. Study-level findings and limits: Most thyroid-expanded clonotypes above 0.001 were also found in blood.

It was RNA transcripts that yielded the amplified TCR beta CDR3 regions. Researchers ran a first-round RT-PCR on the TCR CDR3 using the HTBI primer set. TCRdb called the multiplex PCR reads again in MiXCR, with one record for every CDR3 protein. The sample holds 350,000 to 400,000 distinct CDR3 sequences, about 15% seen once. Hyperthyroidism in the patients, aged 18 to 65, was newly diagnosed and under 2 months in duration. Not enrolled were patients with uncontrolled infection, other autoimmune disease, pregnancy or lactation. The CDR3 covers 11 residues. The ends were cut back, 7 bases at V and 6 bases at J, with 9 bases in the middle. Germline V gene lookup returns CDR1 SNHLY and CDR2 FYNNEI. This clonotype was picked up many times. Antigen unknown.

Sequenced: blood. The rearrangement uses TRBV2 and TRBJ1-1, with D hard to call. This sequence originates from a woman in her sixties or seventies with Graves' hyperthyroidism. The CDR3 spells CASIRDSEAFF. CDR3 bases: TGTGCCAGCATCAGAGACTCTGAAGCTTTCTTT. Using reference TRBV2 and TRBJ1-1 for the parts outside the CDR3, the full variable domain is EPEVTQTPSHQVTQMGQEVILRCVPISNHLYFYWYRQILGQKVEFLVSFYNNEISEKSEIFDDQFSVERPDGSNFTLKIRSTKLEDSAMYFCASIRDSEAFFGQGTRLTVV.